This T cell receptor (beta chain) derives from a study of blood T cell repertoires in COVID-19. V lost 4 bases, J lost 9 bases, and 6 bases stayed unmatched. This CDR3 comprises 15 residues. Per germline, CDR1 MGHRA and CDR2 YSYEKL. In the original analysis: Amplification of reference gene primers provided the estimated nucleated cell counts. This table comes from immunoSEQ multiplex PCR, and its TCRdb copy is limited to in-frame clones, with some not included. V, J and clone size derive from that table, while D and trimming were established from the DNA sequence. Of under 200,000 clones in the sample, 76% are singletons; the top ten hold roughly 3.5%.

The sequence was collected from an elderly woman with acute or convalescent COVID-19. The sequencing sample was made of peripheral blood. The gene calls are TRBV4-1 and TRBJ1-6; 10 nucleotides match TRBD1. CDR3 loop: CASSLETGGGSPLHF. The CDR3 region has the DNA TGCGCCAGCAGCCTAGAGACAGGGGGCGGTTCACCCCTCCACTTT.